These T cell receptor beta chains were read from a single sample in a study of CD8 T cells in Susac syndrome. TCRdb analysed the immunoSEQ multiplex PCR reads with MiXCR anew, one entry per CDR3 protein. The sample gives under 150,000 distinct CDR3 sequences, around 91% of which show up once; around 0.24% is in the top ten. The sequenced sample was CD8+ T cells from PBMCs. Every receptor here comes from a human donor with multiple sclerosis. CDR3s leave out the opening cysteine and the closing phenylalanine or tryptophan. D genes are given only for firm matches. Rows give clone size only sometimes, using once, few, many, or a class for an expanded clone.

cdr3_aa,j_call,d_call,cdr3_length,v_call,clone_size
ASSFSSSNEKLF,TRBJ1-4,NA,12,TRBV7-9,NA
ASSLSGESNEQF,TRBJ2-1,TRBD2,12,TRBV9,NA
ASSQDPGNTIY,TRBJ1-3,NA,11,TRBV6-5,NA
ADRDRLYEQY,TRBJ2-7,TRBD1,10,TRBV27,NA
ASSLAGEGNQPQH,TRBJ1-5,NA,13,TRBV5-1,NA
ATRGSPETQY,TRBJ2-5,NA,10,TRBV27,NA
ASSEEDAGTDTQY,TRBJ2-3,NA,13,TRBV6-4,few
ASERGETYEQY,TRBJ2-7,NA,11,TRBV12-3/TRBV12-4,NA
ASTSWAIAGGGPDTQY,TRBJ2-3,TRBD2,16,TRBV2,NA
ASSQHEGRYNEQF,TRBJ2-1,NA,13,TRBV14,NA
ASSVSAAGDGNQPQH,TRBJ1-5,NA,15,TRBV2,NA
ASSQGRDGRTAQY,TRBJ2-5,NA,13,TRBV4-1,NA
ASTILAGADDTQY,TRBJ2-3,TRBD2,13,TRBV9,NA
ASSLGTGDNYGYT,TRBJ1-2,TRBD1,13,TRBV5-1,few
ASPPAGRGSYEQY,TRBJ2-7,NA,13,TRBV7-9,NA
ATGRANTEAF,TRBJ1-1,NA,10,TRBV6-5,NA
SVEKGQGYEQY,TRBJ2-7,TRBD1,11,TRBV29-1,NA
SAPRGDYTGRTEAF,TRBJ1-1,NA,14,TRBV20-1,NA
ASRGGFEGIQY,TRBJ2-4,TRBD2,11,TRBV19,NA
ASSEAINYGYT,TRBJ1-2,NA,11,TRBV9,NA
ASSPGVVIEAF,TRBJ1-1,NA,11,TRBV2,NA
ASSFGNSEELF,TRBJ2-2,NA,11,TRBV5-4,NA